The T cell receptor (beta chain) described here comes from a study of T cell responses to AZD1222 COVID-19 vaccine. Concerning this clone: Its specificity is unknown.

Profiled with immunoSEQ multiplex PCR; TCRdb holds only in-frame clones, not every one. Here the sample spans roughly 120,000 clones, 75% to 95% being singletons. Study-level findings and limits: Unmutated variant regions are reportedly targeted by nearly half of spike-specific TCRs. Clonal diversity was possibly underestimated, and the donors were mostly white British, with more females. Dominant CD4 TCR responses targeted spike regions 160-218 and 743-854. No day 14 peak samples; only post-peak repertoires were characterized.

The V gene lost 2 bases and the J gene lost 3 bases, with 13 bases spanning the gap. From germline, CDR1 is LNHDA and CDR2 SQIVND (reference sequence). There are 16 residues in the CDR3. The TCR sequence derives from an adult in good health. The chain carries TRBV19 and TRBJ1-4, with TRBD1 as a possible D gene (5 bases). This sample comprised peripheral blood, obtained on day 0 of AZD1222 vaccination. CDR3 sequence (DNA): TGTGCCAGTAGTATACGCCGACAGACTCCTAATGAAAAACTGTTTTTT. Amino acid sequence: CASSIRRQTPNEKLFF.